A selection of T cell receptor beta chains follows, all from one sample in a study of OX40 agonist ivuxolimab in advanced cancers. TCRdb's table, derived via immunoSEQ multiplex PCR, lists solely in-frame clones and lacks some. The repertoire has tens of thousands of clones, 84% of them found once; the top ten carry 4% to 5.5%. The sequencing here drew on CD4+ or CD8+ T cells sorted from blood, taken in a trial of the OX40 agonist ivuxolimab. The receptors originated from an adult with an advanced solid tumor such as melanoma, head and neck, liver or kidney cancer. CDR3s include the opening cysteine and the closing phenylalanine or tryptophan. The D gene is left open where the match is weak. Only some rows state a clone size, as once, few, many or a class for expanded clones.

j_gene | d_gene | v_gene | abundance | CDR3aa | CDR3nt
TRBJ1-1 | . | TRBV25-1 | . | CASRTRENTEAFF | TGTGCCAGCAGAACCAGAGAGAACACTGAAGCTTTCTTT
TRBJ1-1 | . | TRBV2 | . | CASSRDLNTEAFF | TGTGCCAGCAGCCGCGACCTGAACACTGAAGCTTTCTTT
TRBJ1-5 | . | TRBV7-8 | . | CASSLQQSNQPQHF | TGTGCCAGCAGCCTACAACAAAGCAATCAGCCCCAGCATTTT
TRBJ2-7 | TRBD2 | TRBV2 | . | CASSDTAGVYEQYF | TGTGCCAGCAGTGATACAGCGGGAGTCTACGAGCAGTACTTC
TRBJ2-3 | . | TRBV5-5 | . | CASSPARSTDTQYF | TGTGCCAGCAGCCCGGCAAGGTCCACAGATACGCAGTATTTT
TRBJ1-2 | . | TRBV6-1 | . | CASTASGYNYGYTF | TGTGCCAGCACCGCGTCGGGGTACAACTATGGCTACACCTTC
TRBJ1-1 | . | TRBV4-1 | once | CASSQDGTTRNTEAFF | TGCGCCAGCAGCCAAGATGGGACAACAAGGAACACTGAAGCTTTCTTT
TRBJ2-3 | TRBD2 | TRBV2 | . | CASSQLAGGGSDTQYF | TGTGCCAGCAGTCAACTAGCGGGGGGTGGGTCAGATACGCAGTATTTT
TRBJ2-2 | TRBD1 | TRBV19 | . | CASSIRDSNTGELFF | TGTGCCAGTAGTATCCGGGACAGTAACACCGGGGAGCTGTTTTTT
TRBJ1-2 | TRBD1 | TRBV27 | few | CASRGRGAYGYTF | TGTGCCAGCAGGGGCAGGGGGGCCTATGGCTACACCTTC
TRBJ1-1 | . | TRBV7-3 | few | CASSLTGETEAFF | TGTGCCAGCAGCTTAACAGGGGAAACTGAAGCTTTCTTT
TRBJ2-7 | . | TRBV6-5 | . | CASWDHPYEQYF | TGTGCCAGCTGGGACCACCCCTACGAGCAGTACTTC
TRBJ2-5 | . | TRBV14 | . | CASSLKRGLGGPETQYF | TGTGCCAGCAGCCTCAAACGGGGGCTGGGGGGTCCAGAGACCCAGTACTTC
TRBJ1-5 | . | TRBV19 | few | CASSSDGAIRPQHF | TGTGCCAGTAGTTCGGACGGAGCAATCAGACCCCAGCATTTT
TRBJ1-5 | . | TRBV30 | . | CAWRGKGTGNQPQHF | TGTGCCTGGAGGGGGAAGGGAACCGGCAATCAGCCCCAGCATTTT
TRBJ2-7 | TRBD2 | TRBV28 | . | CASSLFLAGGVEQYF | TGTGCCAGCAGTTTATTCCTAGCGGGAGGGGTCGAGCAGTACTTC
TRBJ2-7 | TRBD1 | TRBV6-5 | once | CASSTDRVHEQYF | TGTGCCAGCAGTACGGACAGGGTTCACGAGCAGTACTTC
TRBJ1-1 | . | TRBV30 | . | CAWSAWRDTANTEAFF | TGTGCCTGGAGTGCCTGGCGGGACACCGCGAACACTGAAGCTTTCTTT
TRBJ1-5 | . | TRBV6-1 | . | CASSAGVNQPQHF | TGTGCCAGCAGTGCAGGGGTCAATCAGCCCCAGCATTTT
TRBJ1-4 | TRBD1 | TRBV28 | . | CASRRPGQGWRQEKLFF | TGTGCCAGCAGACGTCCGGGACAGGGGTGGAGGCAGGAAAAACTGTTTTTT
TRBJ2-7 | . | TRBV15 | . | CATSRVEFPGSYEQYF | TGTGCCACCAGCAGAGTGGAGTTTCCGGGCTCCTACGAGCAGTACTTC
TRBJ2-1 | . | TRBV7-2 | . | CASSSQGSNEQFF | TGTGCCAGCAGCTCGCAGGGGTCAAATGAGCAGTTCTTC
TRBJ2-3 | . | TRBV9 | . | CASSGGFSTDTQYF | TGTGCCAGCAGCGGGGGGTTTAGCACAGATACGCAGTATTTT
TRBJ2-2 | . | TRBV6-1 | . | CASSELNTGELFF | TGTGCCAGCAGTGAATTAAACACCGGGGAGCTGTTTTTT
TRBJ1-1 | . | TRBV5-1 | . | CASSLVGRGSTEAFF | TGCGCCAGCAGCTTGGTAGGGCGGGGGAGCACTGAAGCTTTCTTT
TRBJ1-1 | TRBD1 | TRBV29-1 | medium-sized | CSVTGQGAEAFF | TGCAGCGTCACCGGACAGGGGGCTGAAGCTTTCTTT
TRBJ1-4 | . | TRBV2 | . | CASSEAGAIRGEKLFF | TGTGCCAGCAGCGAAGCGGGCGCGATTCGGGGGGAAAAACTGTTTTTT
TRBJ1-2 | . | TRBV5-1 | . | CASRSTANYGYTF | TGCGCCAGCAGAAGTACAGCTAACTATGGCTACACCTTC
TRBJ1-5 | . | TRBV6-5 | . | CASSYSRGDQPQHF | TGTGCCAGCAGTTACTCGAGGGGGGACCAGCCCCAGCATTTT
TRBJ2-7 | . | TRBV9 | few | CASSVRYEPYEQYF | TGTGCCAGCAGCGTCAGGTATGAACCCTACGAGCAGTACTTC
TRBJ1-2 | TRBD1 | TRBV5-6 | . | CASGSRDRLTNYGYTF | TGTGCCAGCGGCTCCCGGGACAGGCTTACTAACTATGGCTACACCTTC
TRBJ2-7 | . | TRBV5-1 | . | CASSLDQGNEQYF | TGCGCCAGCAGCTTGGACCAGGGGAACGAGCAGTACTTC
TRBJ2-2 | . | TRBV25-1 | . | CASSTPQGWSGELFF | TGTGCCAGCAGTACCCCCCAAGGGTGGTCCGGGGAGCTGTTTTTT
TRBJ1-1 | . | TRBV5-1 | . | CASRSGGTEAFF | TGCGCCAGCCGCTCCGGGGGGACTGAAGCTTTCTTT
TRBJ2-7 | . | TRBV4-1 | . | CASSQDRAPFYEQYF | TGCGCCAGCAGCCAAGACCGGGCCCCCTTCTACGAGCAGTACTTC
TRBJ1-2 | . | TRBV9 | . | CASSVGRANYGYTF | TGTGCCAGCAGCGTAGGGAGGGCCAACTATGGCTACACCTTC
TRBJ2-3 | . | TRBV4-1 | . | CASSQGRTSTDTQYF | TGCGCCAGCAGCCAGGGACGTACTAGCACAGATACGCAGTATTTT
TRBJ2-5 | TRBD2 | TRBV7-9 | . | CASSFDGGAEETQYF | TGTGCCAGCAGCTTTGACGGGGGGGCGGAGGAGACCCAGTACTTC
TRBJ2-7 | . | TRBV7-9 | . | CASSSSYYEQYF | TGTGCCAGCAGCTCCTCGTACTACGAGCAGTACTTC
TRBJ2-1 | . | TRBV10-3 | . | CAISGQGGLLNEQFF | TGTGCCATCAGTGGTCAGGGGGGCCTGCTTAATGAGCAGTTCTTC
TRBJ1-5 | TRBD1 | TRBV2 | . | CASKTGTGGNQPQHF | TGTGCCAGCAAAACCGGGACAGGGGGCAATCAGCCCCAGCATTTT
TRBJ2-2 | TRBD2 | TRBV7-9 | . | CASSLGFVAGVTGELFF | TGTGCCAGCAGCTTAGGGTTCGTAGCGGGAGTCACCGGGGAGCTGTTTTTT
TRBJ1-1 | . | TRBV7-8 | once | CASSLEFSGRGRGGTFF | TGTGCCAGCAGCTTAGAATTCTCTGGACGGGGTCGAGGTGGGACTTTCTTT